This entry is about one TCR beta chain. The sample originates from a study of blood T cell repertoires in COVID-19. Study summary: Donors in the United States, Italy and Spain gave samples during acute or convalescent COVID-19.

Original handling: By means of reference gene primer amplification, nucleated cell counts were estimated. Measured with immunoSEQ multiplex PCR; TCRdb has only the in-frame clones, and not every one. Clone size and V and J calls were adopted from that table, with D and trimming inferred from the DNA. The table has 390,000 or so clones, around 91% seen once. This CDR3 has 14 amino acids. Trimming cost V 6 bases and J 8 bases; bases outside gene matches: 9. Per the germline V gene, CDR1 is LNHDA and CDR2 is SQIVND (reference sequence). The TCR sequence derives from a man between 18 and 29 years old with active or convalescent COVID-19. Source material: peripheral blood. The rearrangement links TRBV19 to TRBJ2-1; 8 nucleotides agree with TRBD2. The CDR3 sequence: CASRSSSGSHEQFF. The CDR3 nucleotides read TGTGCCAGTAGGAGTTCCAGCGGGAGTCATGAGCAGTTCTTC.